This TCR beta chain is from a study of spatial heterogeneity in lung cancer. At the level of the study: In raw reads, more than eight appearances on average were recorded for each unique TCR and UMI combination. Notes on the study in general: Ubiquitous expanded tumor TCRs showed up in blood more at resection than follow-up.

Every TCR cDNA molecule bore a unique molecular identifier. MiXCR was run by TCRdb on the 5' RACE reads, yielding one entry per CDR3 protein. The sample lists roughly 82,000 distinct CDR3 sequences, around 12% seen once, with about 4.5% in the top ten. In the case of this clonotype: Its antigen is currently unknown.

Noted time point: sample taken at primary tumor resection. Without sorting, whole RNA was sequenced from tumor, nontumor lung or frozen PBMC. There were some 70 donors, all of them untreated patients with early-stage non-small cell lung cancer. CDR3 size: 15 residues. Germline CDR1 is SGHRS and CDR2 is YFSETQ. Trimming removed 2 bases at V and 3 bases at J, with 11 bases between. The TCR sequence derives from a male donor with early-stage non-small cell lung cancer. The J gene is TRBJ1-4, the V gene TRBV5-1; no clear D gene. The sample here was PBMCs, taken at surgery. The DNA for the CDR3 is TGCGCCAGCAGCTTAACGGTCACTTCTAATGAAAAACTGTTTTTT. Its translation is CASSLTVTSNEKLFF.